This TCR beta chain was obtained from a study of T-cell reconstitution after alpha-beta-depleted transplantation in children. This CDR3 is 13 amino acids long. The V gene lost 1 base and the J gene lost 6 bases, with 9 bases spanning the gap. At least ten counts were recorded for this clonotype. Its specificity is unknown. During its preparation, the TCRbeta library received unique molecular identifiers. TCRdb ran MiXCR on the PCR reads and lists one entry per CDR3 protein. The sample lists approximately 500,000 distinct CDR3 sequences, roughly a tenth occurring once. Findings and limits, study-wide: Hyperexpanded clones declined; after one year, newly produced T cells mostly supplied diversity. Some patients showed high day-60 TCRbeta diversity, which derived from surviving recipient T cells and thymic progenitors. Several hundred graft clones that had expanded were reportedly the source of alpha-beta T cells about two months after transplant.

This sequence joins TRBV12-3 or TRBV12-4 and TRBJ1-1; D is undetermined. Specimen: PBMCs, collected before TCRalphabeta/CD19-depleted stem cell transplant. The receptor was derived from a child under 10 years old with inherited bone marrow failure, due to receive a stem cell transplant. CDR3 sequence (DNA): TGTGCCAGCAGTTTAGGTCAACCTTCTGAAGCTTTCTTT. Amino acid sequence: CASSLGQPSEAFF.